This T cell receptor (beta chain) originates from a study of blood T cell repertoires in COVID-19. On the study more broadly: Italy, Spain and the United States were the sources of the convalescent and acute COVID-19 samples.

Data came from immunoSEQ multiplex PCR; TCRdb stores just in-frame clones and leaves some out. The sample lists about 230,000 clones, roughly 80% occurring once. Germline loops: CDR1 SGHVS, CDR2 FNYEAQ. The ends lost 5 bases at V and 7 bases at J; junction bases unmatched: 15. The CDR3 extends over 16 amino acids. The chain joins TRBV7-6 to TRBJ1-1, with TRBD1 identical over 8 bases. The receptor's source is a woman in her 70s with active or convalescent COVID-19. Specimen: peripheral blood. For the CDR3, the DNA is TGTGCCAGCAGCCCGACGTTGACAGGGGATCGCGGTGAAGCTTTCTTT. This gives the protein CASSPTLTGDRGEAFF.